The present T cell receptor (beta chain) was sequenced within a study of human thymus T cells. Study-wide results and limits: Thymic and blood repertoires showed apparently biased V and J gene usage. Related research found strongly overlapping thymic repertoires in unrelated individuals.

The data were produced by immunoSEQ multiplex PCR, yet TCRdb's version contains in-frame clones alone and is incomplete. The sample has tens of thousands of clones; roughly 94% are singletons. A note on this clone: The antigen is not known.

In corrective heart surgery, resections were taken, and these provided the thymus tissue. Healthy Finnish infants undergoing corrective surgery for congenital heart defects provided the donor material. Trimming cost V 4 bases and J 4 bases, with 16 bases left between them. The CDR3 length is 15 residues. Germline V gives CDR1 LNHDA, CDR2 SQIVND (reference sequence). This sequence was found in a girl less than two years old with a congenital heart defect but otherwise immunologically healthy. Material for sequencing was thymus tissue. This chain links TRBV19 with TRBJ1-2; a possible D gene is TRBD1 (5 bases). The CDR3 loop is CASSTSGSGGYGYTF. The CDR3 DNA reads as TGTGCCAGTAGTACCTCTGGTTCGGGGGGCTATGGCTACACCTTC.